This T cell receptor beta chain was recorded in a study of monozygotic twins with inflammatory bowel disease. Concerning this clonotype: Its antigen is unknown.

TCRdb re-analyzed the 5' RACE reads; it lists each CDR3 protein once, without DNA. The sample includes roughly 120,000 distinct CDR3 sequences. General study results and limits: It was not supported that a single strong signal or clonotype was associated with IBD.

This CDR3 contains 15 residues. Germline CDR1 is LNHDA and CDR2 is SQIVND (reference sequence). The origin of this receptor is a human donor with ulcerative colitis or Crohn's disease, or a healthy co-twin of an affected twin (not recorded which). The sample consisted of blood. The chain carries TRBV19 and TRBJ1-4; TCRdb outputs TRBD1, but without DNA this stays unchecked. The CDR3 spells CASSLRTGFDEKLFF.